The next 18 T cell receptor beta chains were all read from a single sample in a study of blood T cell repertoires in COVID-19. Libraries were prepared by immunoSEQ multiplex PCR; TCRdb keeps only in-frame clonotypes and omits some of them. Of around 150,000 clones in the sample, approximately 80% were seen once. Material: PBMCs or T cells enriched from blood (not recorded which). These TCRs come from a man aged 35 to 55 who had recovered from COVID-19.

The V and J genes are TRBV7-6 and TRBJ1-2, with TRBD1 matching over 8 bases. The junction had 10 bases not matched to a gene; V was cut back by 5 bases and J by 8 bases. This CDR3 contains 14 residues. CDR1 is SGHVS, CDR2 FNYEAQ, per germline. This chain's CDR3 is CASSPETGAEGYTF. The DNA for the CDR3 is TGTGCCAGCAGCCCTGAGACAGGGGCAGAGGGCTACACCTTC.

This clone has only a few counts. The chain couples TRBV4-2 to TRBJ1-5; weak D call: TRBD1 (6 bases). In germline, CDR1 is LGHNA, CDR2 YNFKEQ. The CDR3 covers 17 residues. Trimming shortened V by 1 base and J by 1 base, and 14 bases separated the two germline ends. CDR3 region: CASSQGSPDRSNQPQHF. The CDR3 DNA follows: TGTGCCAGCAGCCAAGGGTCCCCGGACAGAAGCAATCAGCCCCAGCATTTT.

The V gene is TRBV27, the J gene TRBJ1-4; possible D gene TRBD1, 5 bases. V lost 2 bases and J lost 6, with 10 bases in between. Looked up from germline, CDR1 is MNHEY and CDR2 is SMNVEV (reference sequence). CDR3 length equals 14 residues. The CDR3 here is CASSLGQGDEKLFF. The CDR3 DNA sequence: TGTGCCAGCAGTTTAGGGCAGGGTGATGAAAAACTGTTTTTT.

The rearrangement uses TRBV15 and TRBJ1-2; D uncertain. Germline V lookup: CDR1 LNHNV, CDR2 YYDKDF (reference sequence). The CDR3 is made up of 13 amino acids. V gave up 3 bases and J gave up 0 bases, with 5 bases separating them. This chain's CDR3 is CATSRKPNYGYTF. DNA for the CDR3: TGTGCCACCAGCAGGAAGCCTAACTATGGCTACACCTTC.

This clone was recorded once. This rearrangement joins TRBV6-1 to TRBJ1-1, with a possible D match to TRBD1 (6 bases). This CDR3 has 15 residues. Trimming cost V 3 bases and J 1 base, with 12 bases left between them. Germline V gives CDR1 MNHNS, CDR2 SASEGT. CDR3 loop: CASSEGDRSNTEAFF. DNA for the CDR3: TGTGCCAGCAGTGAGGGAGACAGGTCGAACACTGAAGCTTTCTTT.

The chain combines TRBV7-6 with TRBJ2-3, with D possibly TRBD2 on 6 matching bases. The CDR3 length is 15 residues. CDR1 and CDR2 from the germline V gene are SGHVS and FNYEAQ. V dropped 4 bases and J dropped 0 bases, with 11 bases sitting between them. The CDR3: CASSSSGSSTDTQYF. The CDR3 DNA reads as TGTGCCAGCAGCTCGAGCGGGTCTAGCACAGATACGCAGTATTTT. Filled out from reference TRBV7-6 and TRBJ2-3, the complete variable domain reads GAGVSQSPRYKVTKRGQDVALRCDPISGHVSLYWYRQALGQGPEFLTYFNYEAQQDKSGLPNDRFSAERPEGSISTLTIQRTEQRDSAMYRCASSSSGSSTDTQYFGPGTRLTVL.

V and J are TRBV6-5 and TRBJ1-3; 10 nucleotides align to TRBD1. CDR3 length: 15 residues. Germline V gene data show CDR1 as MNHEY and CDR2 as SVGAGI. V shed 6 bases, J shed 7 bases, and the junction held 9 bases outside the gene matches. The CDR3 coding sequence is TGTGCCAGCAGGCCACCGGGACAGGGGACTAACACCATATATTTT. Translating it yields CASRPPGQGTNTIYF.

This clone has just one count. The V call is TRBV5-8, the J call TRBJ2-2; D is undetermined. Deletions cut 0 bases from V and 8 bases from J, with 5 bases between. This CDR3 spans 12 amino acids. Germline lookup yields CDR1 SGHTS and CDR2 YDEGEE. CDR3 loop: CASSLAKGELFF. CDR3 DNA sequence: TGTGCCAGCAGCTTGGCCAAAGGGGAGCTGTTTTTT. The full variable domain, with the rest looked up from reference TRBV5-8 and TRBJ2-2, is EAGVTQSPTHLIKTRGQQATLRCSPISGHTSVYWYQQALGLGLQFLLWYDEGEERNRGNFPPRFSGRQFPNYSSELNVNALELEDSALYLCASSLAKGELFFGEGSRLTVL.

The sample holds many counts of this clone. The gene calls are TRBV4-1 and TRBJ1-2; possible D gene TRBD1, 6 bases. The CDR3 loop spans 14 amino acids. The V gene's germline CDR1 is MGHRA and CDR2 YSYEKL. With 0 bases removed from V and 7 bases from J, the gap between germline ends came to 12 bases. CDR3 in DNA: TGCGCCAGCAGCCAAGAGACCTTAGGGGGTGGCTACACCTTC. Its protein product is CASSQETLGGGYTF.

This sequence joins TRBV5-1 and TRBJ1-3; D not certain. CDR1 is SGHRS, CDR2 YFSETQ, per germline. V lost 0 bases and J lost 2, with 9 bases in between. The CDR3 covers 15 residues. The DNA for the CDR3 is TGCGCCAGCAGCTTGGAGGGAGTGGCTGGAAACACCATATATTTT. This codes for CASSLEGVAGNTIYF.

Only one count was recorded for this clone. The chain recombines TRBV7-9 with TRBJ1-1; D is unresolved. The CDR3 contains 11 residues. The V gene's germline CDR1 is SEHNR and CDR2 FQNEAQ (reference sequence). Trimming removed 5 bases at V and 3 bases at J, with 4 bases between. In DNA form, the CDR3 reads TGTGCCAGCAGCGTCTACACTGAAGCTTTCTTT. Its translation: CASSVYTEAFF. Filled out from reference TRBV7-9 and TRBJ1-1, the complete variable domain reads DTGVSQNPRHKITKRGQNVTFRCDPISEHNRLYWYRQTLGQGPEFLTYFQNEAQLEKSRLLSDRFSAERPKGSFSTLEIQRTEQGDSAMYLCASSVYTEAFFGQGTRLTVV.

V is TRBV9 and J is TRBJ1-3, with D tentatively TRBD1 (5 bases). V was pared by 3 bases and J by 4 bases, with 14 bases between. The CDR3 has 15 amino acids. In germline, CDR1 is SGDLS, CDR2 YYNGEE. The CDR3 is CASSDSGGLGNTIYF. Written as DNA, the CDR3 is TGTGCCAGCAGCGATAGTGGGGGGTTGGGAAACACCATATATTTT.

This chain links TRBV7-8 with TRBJ1-1; 8 bases align to TRBD1. This CDR3 is built from 15 residues. The V and J ends lost 4 bases and 5 bases, in that order; junction bases with no gene match: 9. Germline CDR1 is SGHVS and CDR2 is FQNEAQ. In DNA form, the CDR3 reads TGTGCCAGCAGCTGGGGGGGGACAGGAGGAACTGAAGCTTTCTTT. Translating it yields CASSWGGTGGTEAFF.

The rearrangement joins TRBV5-5 to TRBJ2-1; the match to TRBD1 covers 7 bases. There are 13 residues in the CDR3. Germline V gives CDR1 SGHKS, CDR2 YYEKEE (reference sequence). Trimming took 4 bases from V and 6 from J; bases not matched to a gene: 4. The CDR3 is CASSLGTVNEQFF. The DNA for the CDR3 is TGTGCCAGCAGCCTTGGGACAGTCAATGAGCAGTTCTTC.

The chain combines TRBV30 with TRBJ2-2; TRBD2 agrees at 14 bases. The CDR3 loop spans 17 amino acids. The germline V gene has CDR1 GTSNPN and CDR2 SVGIG (reference sequence). V dropped 3 bases and J dropped 0; count of bases not matched to a gene: 3. CDR3 nucleotide sequence: TGTGCCTGGAGGGGACTAGCGGGGGAAACGAACACCGGGGAGCTGTTTTTT. It translates to CAWRGLAGETNTGELFF.

The rearrangement joins TRBV6-1 to TRBJ1-1; D unresolved. The CDR3 contains 14 residues. From germline, CDR1 is MNHNS and CDR2 SASEGT. V was cut by 2 bases and J by 3 bases, with 10 bases left in between. The CDR3 is CASSEFRGHTEAFF. The DNA of the CDR3 is TGTGCCAGCAGTGAATTCCGAGGCCACACTGAAGCTTTCTTT.

This chain links TRBV3-1 (or the pseudogene TRBV3-2) with TRBJ2-2; 7 bases fit TRBD2. CDR3 length: 14 residues. J lost 7 bases, V lost 5 bases, and 7 bases had no gene match. The germline V gene encodes CDR1 LGHDT and CDR2 YNNKEL (reference sequence). The CDR3 bases are TGTGCCAGCAGCAGAACTAGCGTTGGCGGGGAGCTGTTTTTT. Its translation: CASSRTSVGGELFF.

The chain has TRBV20-1 and TRBJ2-3; D unresolved. V shed 7 bases and J shed 6 bases, with 11 bases lying between them. The germline V gene has CDR1 DFQATT and CDR2 SNEGSKA (reference sequence). The CDR3 has 11 residues. CDR3 region: CSVGAADTQYF. The CDR3 DNA reads TGCAGTGTTGGAGCAGCGGATACGCAGTATTTT.